These 30 T cell receptor beta chains share one sample of origin, sequenced in a study of blood T cell repertoires in COVID-19. The protocol was immunoSEQ multiplex PCR, while the TCRdb copy is restricted to in-frame clones and leaves out a portion. Of 130,000 to 150,000 clones in the sample, around 84% were seen once. Sample: PBMCs or T cells enriched from blood (not recorded which). The origin of the receptors is a woman aged 50 to 60 who had been exposed to COVID-19.

This clone was seen more than once but under ten times. J is TRBJ2-6 and V is TRBV14, with D possibly matching TRBD1 (5 bases). V was cut by 1 base and J by 0 bases, with 13 bases left in between. Germline CDR1 SGHDN, CDR2 FVKESK. This CDR3 region has 18 residues. This CDR3 is CASSQGQGSLSGANVLTF. The CDR3 DNA is TGTGCCAGCAGCCAAGGGCAGGGTTCCCTCTCTGGGGCCAACGTCCTGACTTTC.

The sample holds a few counts of this clone. The chain links TRBV7-2 to TRBJ2-2; D possibly corresponds to TRBD2 (6 bases). Per the germline V gene, CDR1 is SGHTA and CDR2 is FQGNSA. CDR3 length equals 12 residues. Trimming removed 6 bases from V and 10 bases from J, with 12 bases in between. CDR3 nucleotides: TGTGCCAGCAGGGGGGGACTCAAGGAGCTGTTTTTT. Encoded protein: CASRGGLKELFF.

The V gene is TRBV6-4, the J gene TRBJ2-7; 9 nucleotides line up with TRBD2. V trimming: 3 bases; J trimming: 2 bases; junction bases outside the gene matches: 5. The CDR3 length is 15 residues. CDR1 and CDR2 (germline): MRHNA, SNTAGT. The CDR3 spells CASSEGASGTYEQYF. The CDR3, as DNA: TGTGCCAGCAGTGAAGGGGCTAGCGGGACCTACGAGCAGTACTTC.

Concerning this clone itself: One end of the junction does not line up with germline, which may come from a read error. This sample includes further DNA sequences coding for the same CDR3. The chain employs TRBV6-5 and TRBJ2-3, with TRBD2 matching 10 bases. CDR1 is MNHEY, CDR2 SVGAGI, per germline. The CDR3 covers 14 residues. The CDR3 coding sequence is TGCGCCAGCAAGCGGGAGGGGAGCACAGATACGCAGTATTTT. Translated, it gives CASKREGSTDTQYF.

The chain joins TRBV27 to TRBJ2-1; D call uncertain. V shed 5 bases and J shed 6 bases, with 5 bases lying between them. CDR1 MNHEY and CDR2 SMNVEV come from the germline V gene (reference sequence). This CDR3 has 11 residues. The CDR3 sequence: CASSRFNEQFF. The CDR3 DNA follows: TGTGCCAGCAGTCGGTTCAATGAGCAGTTCTTC.

This clone has a handful of counts. The chain couples TRBV5-1 to TRBJ1-1, with 10 bases that match TRBD1. In germline, CDR1 is SGHRS, CDR2 YFSETQ. V gave up 4 bases and J gave up 5 bases; unmatched junction bases: 11. CDR3 length: 16 amino acids. The CDR3 region is CASSLSGTGEGTEAFF. The CDR3, as DNA: TGCGCCAGCAGCCTATCCGGGACAGGGGAGGGGACTGAAGCTTTCTTT.

V and J are TRBV5-5 and TRBJ1-2; 7 nucleotides align to TRBD1. The CDR3 has 17 residues. J lost 0 bases, V lost 0 bases, and 8 bases had no gene match. Germline-derived CDR1 and CDR2 are SGHKS and YYEKEE (reference sequence). The CDR3 reads CASSLAPGTAANYGYTF. In DNA, the CDR3 is TGTGCCAGCAGCTTGGCCCCAGGGACAGCCGCTAACTATGGCTACACCTTC.

CDR3 sequence reads: CASSALGGGNQPQHF. CDR3 coding DNA: TGTGCCAGCAGTGCCCTGGGGGGGGGAAATCAGCCCCAGCATTTT. The V and J genes are TRBV27 and TRBJ1-5; possible D gene TRBD1, 5 bases. Germline CDR1 is MNHEY and CDR2 is SMNVEV (reference sequence). V lost 5 bases to trimming and J lost 4 bases, with 15 bases between them. The CDR3 covers 15 residues.

The V call is TRBV10-3, the J call TRBJ1-2; 9 bases are a match to TRBD1. V shed 2 bases and J 8 bases; nucleotides not matched to a gene: 6. Germline CDR1 is ENHRY and CDR2 is SYGVKD. The CDR3 consists of 14 residues. CDR3 in amino acids: CAISEMGQGGGYTF. The CDR3 DNA reads as TGTGCCATCAGTGAGATGGGACAGGGTGGCGGCTACACCTTC.

The V and J genes are TRBV13 and TRBJ2-7, with a possible D match to TRBD2 (5 bases). The CDR3 contains 12 residues. Trimming cost V 1 base and J 13 bases, with 14 bases left between them. Germline lookup yields CDR1 PRHDT and CDR2 FYEKMQ (reference sequence). CDR3 in amino acids: CASSLVRGMLYF. The CDR3 nucleotides read TGTGCCAGCAGCTTAGTGAGAGGGATGCTTTACTTC.

This chain links TRBV5-6 with TRBJ1-1; D perhaps matches TRBD1 (5 bases). The CDR3 has 17 amino acids. Germline V gene sequence: CDR1 SGHDT, CDR2 YYEEEE. The V end was cut by 3 bases, the J end by 4 bases, with 22 bases between. The CDR3 sequence is CASSSTGAGGRGTEAFF. The CDR3, as DNA: TGTGCCAGCAGCTCGACCGGAGCGGGGGGACGGGGCACTGAAGCTTTCTTT.

The chain carries TRBV7-2 and TRBJ1-1; D remains unclear. The CDR3 length is 16 residues. The V gene lost 2 bases and the J gene lost 0 bases, with 13 bases spanning the gap. Germline V lookup: CDR1 SGHTA, CDR2 FQGNSA. This CDR3 is CASSLLTVDMNTEAFF. The CDR3 DNA follows: TGTGCCAGCAGCTTACTCACAGTCGACATGAACACTGAAGCTTTCTTT.

The chain couples TRBV7-2 to TRBJ2-5; D is unresolved. Trimming shortened V by 5 bases and J by 5 bases, and 12 bases separated the two germline ends. Germline V gene lookup returns CDR1 SGHTA and CDR2 FQGNSA. The CDR3 totals 13 residues. DNA for the CDR3: TGTGCCAGCAGCACTTTAGCTTCGGAGACCCAGTACTTC. Protein: CASSTLASETQYF.

This clone was observed a few times. The CDR3 is CASSEYSRGVGQYF. For the CDR3, the DNA is TGTGCCAGCAGTGAATACAGCCGGGGGGTCGGGCAGTACTTC. V is TRBV2 and J is TRBJ2-7; 7 bases match TRBD2. This CDR3 has 14 residues. The V gene's germline CDR1 is SNHLY and CDR2 FYNNEI. Germline trimming cut 2 bases from V and 9 bases from J; bases unmatched to any gene: 10.

The CDR3 coding sequence is TGTGCCAGCAGTTACGTTTTTACTAGCGGGGTCCAAGAGACCCAGTACTTC. Its protein is CASSYVFTSGVQETQYF. J is TRBJ2-5 and V is TRBV6-2 or TRBV6-3, with 10 bases identical to TRBD2. V was clipped by 2 bases and J by 1 base; unmatched bases: 7. This CDR3 region has 17 residues. Germline values: CDR1 MNHEY, CDR2 SVGEGT.

This clone came up many times. This chain's CDR3 is CASSQAGTGTDTQYF. The CDR3, as DNA: TGCGCCAGCAGCCAGGCCGGGACAGGCACAGATACGCAGTATTTT. The chain recombines TRBV4-1 with TRBJ2-3; 7 bases are a match to TRBD1. CDR1 MGHRA and CDR2 YSYEKL come from the germline V gene. The trim removed 3 bases at V and 1 base at J, leaving 4 bases unmatched. The CDR3 has 15 amino acids.

The CDR3 sequence is CASRGGGGSTEAFF. The CDR3 DNA reads TGTGCCAGCAGAGGCGGGGGGGGTAGCACTGAAGCTTTCTTT. This rearrangement joins TRBV27 to TRBJ1-1, with TRBD1 as a possible D gene (5 bases). The CDR3 runs to 14 residues. V was clipped by 6 bases and J by 4 bases, with 15 bases between them. Germline V gene lookup returns CDR1 MNHEY and CDR2 SMNVEV (reference sequence).

The rearrangement joins TRBV14 to TRBJ2-2, with D uncertain. The CDR3 has 14 amino acids. Germline-derived CDR1 and CDR2 are SGHDN and FVKESK. Trimming took off 3 bases at V and 4 bases at J, with 9 bases between the two ends. The CDR3 DNA follows: TGTGCCAGCAGCCAGTTACAGCTCACCGGGGAGCTGTTTTTT. It specifies CASSQLQLTGELFF.

This chain connects TRBV7-6 to TRBJ2-3; D unresolved. The CDR3 sequence is 13 residues long. The ends were cut back, 6 bases at V and 6 bases at J, with 13 bases in the middle. Germline V gives CDR1 SGHVS, CDR2 FNYEAQ. Here the CDR3 DNA reads TGTGCCAGCAGTCTCCGCCCCGCGGATACGCAGTATTTT. Amino acid sequence: CASSLRPADTQYF.

The V gene is TRBV6-5, the J gene TRBJ1-1; D is uncertain. Germline V lookup: CDR1 MNHEY, CDR2 SVGAGI. The CDR3 consists of 11 residues. Deletions cut 4 bases from V and 6 bases from J, with 6 bases between. CDR3 region: CASSFRAEAFF. DNA of the CDR3: TGTGCCAGCAGTTTTCGGGCTGAAGCTTTCTTT.

V is TRBV6-5 and J is TRBJ1-4; 8 bases line up with TRBD1. Germline V CDR1 and CDR2: MNHEY, SVGAGI. V lost 6 bases to trimming and J lost 8 bases; unmatched junction nucleotides: 5. The CDR3 totals 13 residues. The CDR3 DNA reads TGTGCCAGCAGGGGGACAGGAGGGGAAAAACTGTTTTTT. The encoded protein is CASRGTGGEKLFF.

The chain recombines TRBV12-3 or TRBV12-4 with TRBJ1-1; D ambiguous. The ends were cut back, 6 bases at V and 11 bases at J, with 16 bases in the middle. The CDR3 runs to 12 residues. As DNA, the CDR3 is TGTGCCAGCAGCCCCCTCTCCTTGAGGGCTTTCTTT. It codes for CASSPLSLRAFF.

The chain employs TRBV20-1 and TRBJ1-2; no definite D call. The CDR3 runs 11 residues. Between the trimmed V and J ends, which lost 6 bases and 6 bases, there was a span of 11 bases. Germline V CDR1 and CDR2: DFQATT, SNEGSKA (reference sequence). The CDR3 protein is CSAPRRDGYTF. CDR3 in DNA: TGCAGTGCCCCTCGTCGGGATGGCTACACCTTC.

This clone is a singleton in its sample. The chain joins TRBV6-5 to TRBJ1-5; the D is unclear. The length of the CDR3 is 13 residues. CDR1 MNHEY and CDR2 SVGAGI come from the germline V gene. V dropped 8 bases and J dropped 1 base, with 9 bases sitting between them. This CDR3 is CASGGGSNQPQHF. CDR3 DNA: TGTGCCAGCGGAGGAGGAAGCAATCAGCCCCAGCATTTT.

For the CDR3, the DNA is TGTGCCAGTAGTATATACCCAGGGATAGTTTATGGCTACACCTTC. Protein: CASSIYPGIVYGYTF. V and J are TRBV19 and TRBJ1-2, with a weak D call TRBD1 (5 bases). Per the germline V gene, CDR1 is LNHDA and CDR2 is SQIVND (reference sequence). CDR3 length equals 15 residues. V lost 2 bases to trimming and J lost 5 bases, with 15 bases between them.

V is TRBV27 and J is TRBJ1-1; D gene uncertain. The CDR3 contains 14 residues. The germline gives CDR1 MNHEY, CDR2 SMNVEV (reference sequence). Trimming took off 6 bases at V and 1 base at J, with 12 bases between the two ends. Here the CDR3 reads CASSLELGNTEAFF. CDR3 sequence (DNA): TGTGCCAGCAGCCTGGAGTTGGGGAACACTGAAGCTTTCTTT.

CDR3: CASSLGSTDTQYF. CDR3 in DNA: TGTGCCAGCAGTTTGGGCAGCACAGATACGCAGTATTTT. The chain uses TRBV27 and TRBJ2-3; D gene uncertain. Germline CDR1 is MNHEY and CDR2 is SMNVEV (reference sequence). The V end lost 3 bases, the J end lost 0 bases, and 4 bases lay between the germline ends. The CDR3 length is 13 residues.

This chain connects TRBV6-5 to TRBJ2-1; 8 bases match TRBD2. The germline V gene has CDR1 MNHEY and CDR2 SVGAGI. Germline trimming cut 10 bases from V and 7 bases from J; bases unmatched to any gene: 12. CDR3 length: 14 residues. This CDR3 is CATQLRGERNEQFF. The CDR3 DNA is TGTGCCACCCAATTGCGGGGGGAGCGGAATGAGCAGTTCTTC.

The chain has TRBV7-9 and TRBJ1-4, with 7 bases lining up with TRBD1. The CDR3 consists of 15 residues. With 5 bases clipped from V and 2 bases from J, the junction kept 5 bases outside the gene matches. Germline V CDR1 and CDR2: SEHNR, FQNEAQ (reference sequence). CDR3 residues: CASSRRQGTNEKLFF. The CDR3 DNA reads as TGTGCCAGCAGCCGCAGACAGGGTACTAATGAAAAACTGTTTTTT. Based on the CDR3 plus reference TRBV7-9 and TRBJ1-4, the full variable domain is DTGVSQNPRHKITKRGQNVTFRCDPISEHNRLYWYRQTLGQGPEFLTYFQNEAQLEKSRLLSDRFSAERPKGSFSTLEIQRTEQGDSAMYLCASSRRQGTNEKLFFGSGTQLSVL.

The chain recombines TRBV4-3 with TRBJ1-1, with D maybe TRBD1 (6 bases). The length of the CDR3 is 15 residues. Trimming pared 0 bases from V and 4 bases from J, leaving 12 bases between. Germline loops: CDR1 LGHNA, CDR2 YSLEER. The DNA of the CDR3 is TGCGCCAGCAGCCAAGAAGGGGGAGCTGCCACTGAAGCTTTCTTT. It encodes CASSQEGGAATEAFF.